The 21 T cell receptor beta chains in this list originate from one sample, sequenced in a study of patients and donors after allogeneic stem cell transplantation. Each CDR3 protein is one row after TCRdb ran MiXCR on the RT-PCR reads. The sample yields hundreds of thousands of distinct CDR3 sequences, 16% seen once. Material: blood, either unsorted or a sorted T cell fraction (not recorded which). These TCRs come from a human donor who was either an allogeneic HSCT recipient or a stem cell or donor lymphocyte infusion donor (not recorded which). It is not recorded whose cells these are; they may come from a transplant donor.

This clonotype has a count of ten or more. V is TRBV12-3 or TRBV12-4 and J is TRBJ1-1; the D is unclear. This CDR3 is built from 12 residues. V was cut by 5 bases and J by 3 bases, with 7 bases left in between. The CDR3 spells CASSATDTEAFF. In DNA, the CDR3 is TGTGCCAGCAGTGCCACGGACACTGAAGCTTTCTTT.

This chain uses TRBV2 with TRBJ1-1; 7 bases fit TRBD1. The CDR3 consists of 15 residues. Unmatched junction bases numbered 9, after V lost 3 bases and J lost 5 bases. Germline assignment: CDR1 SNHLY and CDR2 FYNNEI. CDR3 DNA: TGTGCCAGCAGTGAGGGGGCAGGGGGGAGGACTGAAGCTTTCTTT. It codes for CASSEGAGGRTEAFF.

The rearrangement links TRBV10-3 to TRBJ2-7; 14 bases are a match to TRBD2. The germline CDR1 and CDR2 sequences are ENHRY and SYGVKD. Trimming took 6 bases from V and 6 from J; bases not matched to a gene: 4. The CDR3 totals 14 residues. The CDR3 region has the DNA TGTGCCATCAGGGCCGGGACTAGCGGGAGCGAGCAGTACTTC. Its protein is CAIRAGTSGSEQYF.

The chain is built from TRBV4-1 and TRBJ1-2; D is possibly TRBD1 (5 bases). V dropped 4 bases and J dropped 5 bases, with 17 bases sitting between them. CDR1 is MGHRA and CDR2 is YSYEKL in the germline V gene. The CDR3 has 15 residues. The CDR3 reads CASSPILGGVYGYTF. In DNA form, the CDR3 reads TGCGCCAGCAGCCCCATCTTGGGGGGGGTGTATGGCTACACCTTC.

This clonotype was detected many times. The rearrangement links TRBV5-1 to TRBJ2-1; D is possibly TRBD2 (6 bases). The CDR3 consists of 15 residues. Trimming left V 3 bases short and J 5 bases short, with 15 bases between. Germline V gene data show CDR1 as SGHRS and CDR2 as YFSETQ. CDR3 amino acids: CASSSGVLKDNEQFF. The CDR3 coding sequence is TGCGCCAGCAGCTCGGGAGTGCTTAAGGACAATGAGCAGTTCTTC.

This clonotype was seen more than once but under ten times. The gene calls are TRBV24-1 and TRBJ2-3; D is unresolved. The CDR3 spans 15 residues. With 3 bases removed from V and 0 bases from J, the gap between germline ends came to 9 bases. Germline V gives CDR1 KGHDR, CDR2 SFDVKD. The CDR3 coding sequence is TGTGCCACCAGTGATGGGCTCTTTAGCACAGATACGCAGTATTTT. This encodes CATSDGLFSTDTQYF.

DNA for the CDR3: TGTGCCAGCAGCCAGGTGGGACAGGGCTTTGGCTACACCTTC. This encodes CASSQVGQGFGYTF. J is TRBJ1-2 and V is TRBV3-1; 9 nucleotides line up with TRBD1. Unmatched junction bases numbered 6, after V lost 3 bases and J lost 7 bases. The CDR3 loop spans 14 amino acids. Germline V gene sequence: CDR1 LGHDT, CDR2 YNNKEL (reference sequence).

CDR3 in DNA: TGCAGTGCTAGAGCTACAGGACTAGCGGGGAATTGGGATTCCGGGGAGCTGTTTTTT. It is translated as CSARATGLAGNWDSGELFF. The V and J genes are TRBV20-1 and TRBJ2-2; 12 positions agree with TRBD2. Losses at the gene ends were 1 base for V and 6 bases for J; bases not matched to a gene: 15. The CDR3 is 19 residues long. The germline V gene encodes CDR1 DFQATT and CDR2 SNEGSKA (reference sequence).

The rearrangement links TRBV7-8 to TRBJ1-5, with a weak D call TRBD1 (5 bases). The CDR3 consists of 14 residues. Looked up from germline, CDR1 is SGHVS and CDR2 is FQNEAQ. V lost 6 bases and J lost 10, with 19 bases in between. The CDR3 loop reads CASSWGLGVGPQHF. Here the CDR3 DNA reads TGTGCCAGCAGTTGGGGCTTAGGAGTCGGCCCCCAGCATTTT.

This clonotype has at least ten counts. The CDR3 protein is CASSFGREGETQYF. CDR3 DNA: TGCGCCAGCAGCTTCGGACGGGAAGGAGAGACCCAGTACTTC. The genes are TRBV5-1 and TRBJ2-5; a possible D gene is TRBD2 (5 bases). CDR3 length: 14 amino acids. Germline assignment: CDR1 SGHRS and CDR2 YFSETQ. The V gene lost 2 bases and the J gene lost 4 bases, with 12 bases spanning the gap.

CDR3 sequence (DNA): TGTGCCAGCAGCTTAGGGATACTGGGAGCCAACGTCCTGACTTTC. It codes for CASSLGILGANVLTF. This chain uses TRBV7-9 with TRBJ2-6; no reliable D call. V was shortened by 1 base and J by 7 bases, with 11 bases between the two germline ends. CDR3 size: 15 residues. From germline, CDR1 is SEHNR and CDR2 FQNEAQ (reference sequence).

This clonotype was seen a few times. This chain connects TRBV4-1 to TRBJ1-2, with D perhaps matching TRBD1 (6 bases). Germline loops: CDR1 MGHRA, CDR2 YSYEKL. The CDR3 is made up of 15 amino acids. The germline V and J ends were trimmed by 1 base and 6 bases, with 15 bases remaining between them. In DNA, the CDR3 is TGCGCCAGCAGCCAAGTATGGAGGGGGGCGGATGGCTACACCTTC. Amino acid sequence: CASSQVWRGADGYTF.

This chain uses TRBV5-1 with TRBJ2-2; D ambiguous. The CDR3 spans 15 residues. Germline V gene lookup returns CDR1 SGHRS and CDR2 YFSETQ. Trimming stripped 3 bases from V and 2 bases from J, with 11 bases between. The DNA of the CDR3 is TGCGCCAGCAGCTCGACATCAATAAACACCGGGGAGCTGTTTTTT. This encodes CASSSTSINTGELFF.

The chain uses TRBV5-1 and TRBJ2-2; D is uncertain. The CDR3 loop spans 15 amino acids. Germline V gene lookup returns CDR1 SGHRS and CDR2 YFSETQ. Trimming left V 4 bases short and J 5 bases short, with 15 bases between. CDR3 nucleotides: TGCGCCAGCAGCCAAGACCCCCGCAGGACCGGGGAGCTGTTTTTT. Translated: CASSQDPRRTGELFF.

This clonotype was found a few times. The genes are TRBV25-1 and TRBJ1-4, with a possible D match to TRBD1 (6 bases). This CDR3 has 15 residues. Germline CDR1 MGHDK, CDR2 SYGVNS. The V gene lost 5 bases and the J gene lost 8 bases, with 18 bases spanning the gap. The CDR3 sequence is CASSQGPPRGEKLFF. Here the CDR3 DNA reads TGTGCCAGCAGTCAGGGGCCACCGCGGGGCGAAAAACTGTTTTTT.

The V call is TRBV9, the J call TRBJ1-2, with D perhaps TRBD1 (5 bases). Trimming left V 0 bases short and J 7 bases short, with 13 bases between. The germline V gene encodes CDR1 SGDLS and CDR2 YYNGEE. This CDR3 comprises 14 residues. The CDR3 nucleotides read TGTGCCAGCAGCGTAGGCCAAGGGGCGCGTGGCTACACCTTC. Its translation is CASSVGQGARGYTF. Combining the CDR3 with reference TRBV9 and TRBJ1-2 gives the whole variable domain DSGVTQTPKHLITATGQRVTLRCSPRSGDLSVYWYQQSLDQGLQFLIQYYNGEERAKGNILERFSAQQFPDLHSELNLSSLELGDSALYFCASSVGQGARGYTFGSGTRLTVV.

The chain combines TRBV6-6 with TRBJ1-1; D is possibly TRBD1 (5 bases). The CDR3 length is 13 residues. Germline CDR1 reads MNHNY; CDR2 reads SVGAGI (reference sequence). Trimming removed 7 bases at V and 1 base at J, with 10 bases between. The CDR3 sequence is CASNRFENTEAFF. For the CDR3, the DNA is TGTGCCAGCAACAGGTTTGAGAACACTGAAGCTTTCTTT.

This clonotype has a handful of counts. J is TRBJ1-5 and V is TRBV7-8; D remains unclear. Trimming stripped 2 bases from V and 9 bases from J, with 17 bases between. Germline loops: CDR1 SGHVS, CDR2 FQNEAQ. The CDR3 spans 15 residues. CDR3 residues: CASSLYPEGRRPQHF. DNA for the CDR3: TGTGCCAGCAGCTTATATCCAGAGGGCCGGAGGCCCCAGCATTTT.

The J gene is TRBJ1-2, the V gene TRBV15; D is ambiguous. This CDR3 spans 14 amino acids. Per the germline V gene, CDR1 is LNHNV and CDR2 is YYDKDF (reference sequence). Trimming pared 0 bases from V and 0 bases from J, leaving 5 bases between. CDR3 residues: CATSRDWSNYGYTF. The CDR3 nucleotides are TGTGCCACCAGCAGAGATTGGTCTAACTATGGCTACACCTTC.

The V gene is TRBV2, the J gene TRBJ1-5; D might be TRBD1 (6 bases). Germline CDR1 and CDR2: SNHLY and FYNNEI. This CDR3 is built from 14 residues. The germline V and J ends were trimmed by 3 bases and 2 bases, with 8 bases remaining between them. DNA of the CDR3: TGTGCCAGCAGTGATTGGACAGGCAATCAGCCCCAGCATTTT. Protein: CASSDWTGNQPQHF.

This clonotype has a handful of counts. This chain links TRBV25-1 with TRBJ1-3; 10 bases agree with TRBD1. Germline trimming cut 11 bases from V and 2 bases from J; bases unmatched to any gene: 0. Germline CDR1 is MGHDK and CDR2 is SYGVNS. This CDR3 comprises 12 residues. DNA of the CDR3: TGTGCCGGACAGGGGGCTGGAAACACCATATATTTT. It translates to CAGQGAGNTIYF.